This T cell receptor (beta chain) was observed in a study of CD8 T cells in ankylosing spondylitis. Study conclusions and caveats: Typical of ankylosing spondylitis blood, it appeared, was a TCR beta motif of fewer than ten highly homologous variants.

There are 15 residues in the CDR3. Germline V gene data show CDR1 as MNHEY and CDR2 as SMNVEV (reference sequence). The V segment lost 5 bases and the J segment 4 bases; nucleotides outside the gene matches: 6. As the method for making TCR beta libraries, quantitative 5'-RACE with molecular barcodes was used. Via MiXCR, TCRdb re-called the 5' RACE reads, giving one row per CDR3 protein. This repertoire shows 200,000 to 300,000 distinct CDR3 sequences, roughly a third found once; its top ten account for roughly 4.2%. This clonotype was seen a handful of times. Its matching antigen is unknown. This sequence joins TRBV27 and TRBJ2-5; 11 bases are shared with TRBD2. The receptor was derived from a male donor with ankylosing spondylitis or in good health (not recorded which). The specimen sequenced was blood, either unsorted or a sorted T cell fraction (not recorded which). DNA of the CDR3: TGTGCCAGCAGTCTTAGCGGGGGGGGTTTAGAGACCCAGTACTTC. As protein: CASSLSGGGLETQYF.